Below are 2 T cell receptor beta chains sequenced from a single sample in a study of T-cell memory formation after mild COVID-19. TCRdb called the 5' RACE reads again in MiXCR, with one record for every CDR3 protein. The data show almost 350,000 distinct CDR3 sequences, roughly 20% seen once. The specimen was PBMCs or a T cell subset sorted from them (not recorded which). The origin of the receptors is a man in his late teens or twenties who had mild COVID-19 (a few samples of this study predate the infection). Cell type and time point are not known.

J is TRBJ2-1 and V is TRBV10-3; D is possibly TRBD1 (6 bases). Trimming left V 10 bases short and J 1 base short, with 14 bases between. Germline CDR1 and CDR2: ENHRY and SYGVKD. The CDR3 extends over 14 amino acids. The CDR3, as DNA: TGTGCCACCCGGGACACAACATCCTACAATGAGCAGTTCTTC. The encoded protein is CATRDTTSYNEQFF.

The CDR3 nucleotides read TGTGCCAGCAGCTTAGTAGTCGGCAGGGAGAATGAAAAACTGTTTTTT. It specifies CASSLVVGRENEKLFF. The chain employs TRBV7-9 and TRBJ1-4; D may be TRBD1 (5 bases). Trimming shortened V by 1 base and J by 5 bases, and 14 bases separated the two germline ends. The germline CDR1 and CDR2 sequences are SEHNR and FQNEAQ (reference sequence). The CDR3 consists of 16 residues.